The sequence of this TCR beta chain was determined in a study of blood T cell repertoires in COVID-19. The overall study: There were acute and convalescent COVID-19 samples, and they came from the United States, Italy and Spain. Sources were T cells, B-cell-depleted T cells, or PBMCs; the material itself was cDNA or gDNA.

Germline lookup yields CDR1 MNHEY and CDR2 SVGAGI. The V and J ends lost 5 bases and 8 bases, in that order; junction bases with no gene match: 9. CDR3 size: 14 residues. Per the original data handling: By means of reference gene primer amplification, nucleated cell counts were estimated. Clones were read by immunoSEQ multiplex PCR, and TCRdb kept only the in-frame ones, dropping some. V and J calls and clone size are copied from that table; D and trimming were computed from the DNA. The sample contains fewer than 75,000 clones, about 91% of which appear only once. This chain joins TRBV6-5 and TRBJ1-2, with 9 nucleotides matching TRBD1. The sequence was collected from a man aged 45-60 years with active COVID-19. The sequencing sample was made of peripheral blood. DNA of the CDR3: TGTGCCAGCAGTACCCCGGGACAGGGAAAAGGCTACACCTTC. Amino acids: CASSTPGQGKGYTF.